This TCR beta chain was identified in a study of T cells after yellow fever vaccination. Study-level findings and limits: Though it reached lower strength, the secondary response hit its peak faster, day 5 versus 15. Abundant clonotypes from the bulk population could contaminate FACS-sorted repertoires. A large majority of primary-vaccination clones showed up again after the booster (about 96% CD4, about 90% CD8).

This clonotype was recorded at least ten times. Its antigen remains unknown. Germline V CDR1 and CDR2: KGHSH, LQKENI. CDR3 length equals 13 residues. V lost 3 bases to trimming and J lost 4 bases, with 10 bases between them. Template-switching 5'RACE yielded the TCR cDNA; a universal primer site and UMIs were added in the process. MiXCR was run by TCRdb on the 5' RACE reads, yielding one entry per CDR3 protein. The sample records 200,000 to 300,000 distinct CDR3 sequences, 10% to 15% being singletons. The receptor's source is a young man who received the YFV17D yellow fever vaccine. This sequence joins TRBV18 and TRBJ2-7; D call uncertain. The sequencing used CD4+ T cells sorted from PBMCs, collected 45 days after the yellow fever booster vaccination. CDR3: CASSPLADYEQYF. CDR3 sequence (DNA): TGTGCCAGCTCACCCCTTGCGGATTACGAGCAGTACTTC.